Following are 27 T cell receptor beta chains from one sample sequenced in a study of shared clonotypes between healthy human individuals. Some clones are missing from TCRdb's copy, which holds only in-frame ones; the method was immunoSEQ multiplex PCR. The table includes around 1.6 million clones, around 98% detected once. Sequenced material: naive CD4+ T cells sorted from blood. Subset reported: CD45RA+ positively selected. The source is a man between 25 and 39 years old in good health.

The genes are TRBV6-5 and TRBJ2-5; possibly TRBD2 for D (6 bases). Trimming shortened V by 8 bases and J by 2 bases, and 15 bases separated the two germline ends. The CDR3 is 14 amino acids. Germline CDR1 MNHEY, CDR2 SVGAGI. DNA of the CDR3: TGTGCCAGCCGCTCGCCGGGACTGCAAGAGACCCAGTACTTC. It translates to CASRSPGLQETQYF.

This rearrangement joins TRBV6-1 to TRBJ1-1; a possible D gene is TRBD1 (6 bases). This CDR3 is built from 12 residues. V shed 5 bases and J shed 5 bases, with 9 bases lying between them. Per the germline V gene, CDR1 is MNHNS and CDR2 is SASEGT. CDR3 sequence: CASSRGWTEAFF. The CDR3 DNA sequence: TGTGCCAGCAGTAGGGGGTGGACTGAAGCTTTCTTT.

The genes are TRBV5-1 and TRBJ1-3, with D possibly being TRBD1 (6 bases). This CDR3 is 15 amino acids long. The germline V gene encodes CDR1 SGHRS and CDR2 YFSETQ. V was clipped by 7 bases and J by 2 bases, with 16 bases between them. The CDR3 sequence is CASADREKTGNTIYF. The CDR3 coding sequence is TGCGCCAGCGCGGACAGAGAGAAGACTGGAAACACCATATATTTT.

Details on this clone: The junction does not match germline at one end; this may be a read error. V usage is TRBV11-2 and J usage is TRBJ2-1; D is possibly TRBD1 (5 bases). The CDR3 extends over 15 amino acids. CDR1 is SGHAT, CDR2 FQNNGV, per germline. The CDR3 nucleotides are TGTGCCAGCCGCTTCCTTGGGGCTGCTGACAATGAGCAGTTCTTC. It is translated as CASRFLGAADNEQFF.

This clone was seen a single time. This chain connects TRBV5-4 to TRBJ2-1, with D possibly TRBD1 on 6 matching bases. This CDR3 has 15 residues. V lost 4 bases and J lost 6, with 17 bases in between. Germline V CDR1 and CDR2: SGHNT, YYREEE (reference sequence). DNA of the CDR3: TGTGCCAGCAGCGTAGCCCAAAAAGGGGGCAATGAGCAGTTCTTC. It specifies CASSVAQKGGNEQFF.

The chain recombines TRBV2 with TRBJ2-2; D is unresolved. The V gene lost 2 bases and the J gene lost 4 bases, with 8 bases spanning the gap. From germline, CDR1 is SNHLY and CDR2 FYNNEI. This CDR3 has 14 amino acids. The CDR3 bases are TGTGCCAGCAGTGAACCGGCAGGCACCGGGGAGCTGTTTTTT. Its translation: CASSEPAGTGELFF.

The chain links TRBV27 to TRBJ2-1, with a weak D call TRBD1 (6 bases). This CDR3 has 16 residues. CDR1 MNHEY and CDR2 SMNVEV come from the germline V gene (reference sequence). Trimming shortened V by 1 base and J by 3 bases, and 13 bases separated the two germline ends. CDR3 sequence (DNA): TGTGCCAGCAGTTTATTCGTACAGGGTGGCTACAATGAGCAGTTCTTC. Its translation is CASSLFVQGGYNEQFF.

This chain uses TRBV10-3 with TRBJ2-3; the D gene is possibly TRBD2 (5 bases). Per the germline V gene, CDR1 is ENHRY and CDR2 is SYGVKD. This CDR3 is 12 amino acids long. V was trimmed by 4 bases and J by 5 bases, leaving 7 bases between them. The CDR3 sequence: CAISVSGDTQYF. CDR3 DNA: TGTGCCATCAGTGTGAGCGGAGATACGCAGTATTTT.

CDR3 region: CASGREGQWEQYF. The CDR3 nucleotides are TGTGCCAGCGGGCGGGAGGGCCAGTGGGAGCAGTACTTC. The chain is built from TRBV2 and TRBJ2-7, with 9 bases lining up with TRBD2. After removal of 8 bases from V and 7 bases from J, the junction contained 9 bases not matched to a gene. The germline V gene has CDR1 SNHLY and CDR2 FYNNEI. The CDR3 sequence is 13 residues long.

The genes are TRBV6-1 and TRBJ2-1; TRBD2 matches at 13 bases. The trim removed 4 bases at V and 7 bases at J, leaving 7 bases unmatched. This CDR3 contains 16 residues. Per germline, CDR1 MNHNS and CDR2 SASEGT. The CDR3 reads CASSALLAGGPNEQFF. For the CDR3, the DNA is TGTGCCAGCAGTGCCCTACTAGCGGGAGGGCCGAATGAGCAGTTCTTC.

The CDR3 DNA is TGTGCCAGCAGTTTAGTATCGGGGCGGGCTTTCTTT. Its translation: CASSLVSGRAFF. The V and J genes are TRBV28 and TRBJ1-1, with D possibly being TRBD1 (5 bases). V was clipped by 2 bases and J by 11 bases, with 12 bases between them. Germline V gives CDR1 MDHEN, CDR2 SYDVKM. This CDR3 is 12 amino acids long.

This rearrangement joins TRBV7-9 to TRBJ1-2; D gene ambiguous. Looked up from germline, CDR1 is SEHNR and CDR2 is FQNEAQ (reference sequence). The germline V and J ends were trimmed by 3 bases and 3 bases, with 5 bases remaining between them. This CDR3 is built from 12 residues. The CDR3 sequence is CASSLTDYGYTF. CDR3 coding DNA: TGTGCCAGCAGCTTGACGGACTATGGCTACACCTTC.

The chain combines TRBV20-1 with TRBJ2-5; D uncertain. The CDR3 runs to 10 residues. V lost 6 bases, J lost 4 bases, and 6 bases lay in between. Per germline, CDR1 DFQATT and CDR2 SNEGSKA (reference sequence). Here the CDR3 DNA reads TGCAGTGCCATCCGAGAGACCCAGTACTTC. It yields the protein CSAIRETQYF.

Here the CDR3 DNA reads TGTGCCACCAGCAGAGATATCAGTTTCAATCAGCCCCAGCATTTT. It codes for CATSRDISFNQPQHF. The rearrangement joins TRBV15 to TRBJ1-5; the D is unclear. Trimming stripped 0 bases from V and 3 bases from J, with 9 bases between. Germline V gene lookup returns CDR1 LNHNV and CDR2 YYDKDF (reference sequence). The CDR3 length is 15 residues.

The chain couples TRBV11-2 to TRBJ1-1; D is undetermined. V lost 2 bases and J lost 7, with 23 bases in between. The CDR3 spans 17 residues. Germline assignment: CDR1 SGHAT and CDR2 FQNNGV. In DNA form, the CDR3 reads TGTGCCAGCAGCTTAAGGCCGAAGTCTGCCAACCTGGGTGAAGCTTTCTTT. This translates into CASSLRPKSANLGEAFF.

The chain has TRBV6-4 and TRBJ2-6, with no clear D. V dropped 5 bases and J dropped 2 bases, with 10 bases sitting between them. The CDR3 has 15 amino acids. The germline V gene has CDR1 MRHNA and CDR2 SNTAGT. CDR3 DNA sequence: TGTGCCAGCAGTCCCGCATCGGCTGGGGCCAACGTCCTGACTTTC. Its translation is CASSPASAGANVLTF.

The chain recombines TRBV9 with TRBJ2-3; 12 bases map to TRBD2. Per germline, CDR1 SGDLS and CDR2 YYNGEE. J gave up 4 bases and V 0 bases, and 9 bases lay outside the gene matches. The CDR3 spans 18 residues. The DNA of the CDR3 is TGTGCCAGCAGCGTAGCTACGAGACTAGCGGGAGAACCAGATACGCAGTATTTT. Residues: CASSVATRLAGEPDTQYF.

This chain links TRBV4-3 with TRBJ2-7; TRBD1 matches at 7 bases. V trimming: 0 bases; J trimming: 6 bases; junction bases outside the gene matches: 11. The CDR3 consists of 16 residues. Germline loops: CDR1 LGHNA, CDR2 YSLEER. The CDR3 nucleotides are TGCGCCAGCAGCCAAGATCTCGACAGGGCGTGGCGCGAGCAGTACTTC. This translates into CASSQDLDRAWREQYF.

On this clone itself: Other DNA variants within this sample encode the same CDR3. V is TRBV5-4 and J is TRBJ1-1; TRBD1 aligns across 9 bases. The germline gives CDR1 SGHNT, CDR2 YYREEE (reference sequence). Trimming took 5 bases from V and 1 from J; bases not matched to a gene: 3. This CDR3 is built from 14 residues. The CDR3 loop reads CASRLDRGNTEAFF. CDR3 coding DNA: TGTGCCAGCAGACTGGACAGGGGGAACACTGAAGCTTTCTTT.

Concerning this clone itself: One end of the junction varies from germline; a read error may be responsible. This chain connects TRBV20-1 to TRBJ2-7; no reliable D call. Per germline, CDR1 DFQATT and CDR2 SNEGSKA (reference sequence). The CDR3 sequence is 11 residues long. The CDR3 bases are TGCAGTGCCAGAGTATTACACGAGCAGTACTTC. Translated, it gives CSARVLHEQYF.

The chain combines TRBV5-1 with TRBJ2-7; D possibly matches TRBD1 or TRBD2 (5 bases each). V lost 5 bases to trimming and J lost 2 bases, with 20 bases between them. Germline assignment: CDR1 SGHRS and CDR2 YFSETQ. The CDR3 is made up of 16 amino acids. DNA for the CDR3: TGCGCCAGCAGTACCTTTGGAGGTCAGGGCACCTACGAGCAGTACTTC. This translates into CASSTFGGQGTYEQYF. Supplemented by reference TRBV5-1 and TRBJ2-7, the full variable domain reads KAGVTQTPRYLIKTRGQQVTLSCSPISGHRSVSWYQQTPGQGLQFLFEYFSETQRNKGNFPGRFSGRQFSNSRSEMNVSTLELGDSALYLCASSTFGGQGTYEQYFGPGTRLTVT.

The chain couples TRBV30 to TRBJ2-1, with D possibly matching TRBD1 (5 bases). Germline V lookup: CDR1 GTSNPN, CDR2 SVGIG (reference sequence). CDR3 size: 13 residues. Trimming cost V 6 bases and J 8 bases, with 17 bases left between them. The CDR3 reads CACPRVGRHEQFF. In DNA, the CDR3 is TGTGCCTGCCCTCGCGTGGGGCGGCATGAGCAGTTCTTC.

This clone was seen only once. Its ends do not fully match the called genes, so a read error is possible. DNA for the CDR3: TGCGCCAGCAGCCAAGGGTTAGCGGGAGTTTCTCAGCATGTCTTC. As protein: CASSQGLAGVSQHVF. The genes are TRBV4-1 and TRBJ2-1; 9 nucleotides match TRBD2. This CDR3 comprises 15 residues. Germline loops: CDR1 MGHRA, CDR2 YSYEKL.

V usage is TRBV27 and J usage is TRBJ2-1; 16 bases agree with TRBD2. Per the germline V gene, CDR1 is MNHEY and CDR2 is SMNVEV (reference sequence). V shed 4 bases, J shed 0 bases, and the junction held 6 bases outside the gene matches. CDR3 length: 19 amino acids. For the CDR3, the DNA is TGTGCCAGCAGTTCAACCGGGACTAGCGGGAGGGACTCCTACAATGAGCAGTTCTTC. This gives the protein CASSSTGTSGRDSYNEQFF.

The chain employs TRBV18 and TRBJ1-5; no clear D. The CDR3 contains 13 residues. CDR1 and CDR2 (germline): KGHSH, LQKENI. V lost 6 bases and J lost 0, with 6 bases in between. The CDR3 sequence is CASSENSNQPQHF. Here the CDR3 DNA reads TGTGCCAGCTCCGAAAATAGCAATCAGCCCCAGCATTTT.

The rearrangement joins TRBV18 to TRBJ1-1, with D uncertain. Trimming took off 6 bases at V and 7 bases at J, with 15 bases between the two ends. The CDR3 runs 13 residues. The germline gives CDR1 KGHSH, CDR2 LQKENI. The CDR3 reads CASSPNGEREAFF. The CDR3 DNA sequence: TGTGCCAGCTCTCCCAACGGGGAGCGTGAAGCTTTCTTT.

This clone appeared once. J is TRBJ2-2 and V is TRBV30; D not certain. Germline CDR1 GTSNPN, CDR2 SVGIG (reference sequence). Trimming stripped 0 bases from V and 7 bases from J, with 12 bases between. The CDR3 loop spans 14 amino acids. The CDR3 reads CAWSVVTVVGELFF. The CDR3 region has the DNA TGTGCCTGGAGTGTAGTAACAGTTGTCGGGGAGCTGTTTTTT.